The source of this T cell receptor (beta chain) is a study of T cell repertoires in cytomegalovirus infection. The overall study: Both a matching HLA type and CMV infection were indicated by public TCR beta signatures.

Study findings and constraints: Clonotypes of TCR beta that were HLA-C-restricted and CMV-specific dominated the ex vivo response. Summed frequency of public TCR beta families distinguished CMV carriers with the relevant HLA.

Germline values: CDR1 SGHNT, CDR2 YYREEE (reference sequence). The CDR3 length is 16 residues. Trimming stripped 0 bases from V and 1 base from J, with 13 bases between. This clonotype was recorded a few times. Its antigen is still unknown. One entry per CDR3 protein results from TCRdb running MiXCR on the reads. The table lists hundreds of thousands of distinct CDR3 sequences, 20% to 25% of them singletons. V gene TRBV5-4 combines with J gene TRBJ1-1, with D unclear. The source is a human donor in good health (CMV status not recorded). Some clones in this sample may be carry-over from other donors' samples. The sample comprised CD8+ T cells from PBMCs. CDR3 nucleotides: TGTGCCAGCAGCTTGGAGAGCTGGCGGCCGAACACTGAAGCTTTCTTT. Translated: CASSLESWRPNTEAFF. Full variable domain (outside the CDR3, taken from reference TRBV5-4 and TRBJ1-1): ETGVTQSPTHLIKTRGQQVTLRCSSQSGHNTVSWYQQALGQGPQFIFQYYREEENGRGNFPPRFSGLQFPNYSSELNVNALELDDSALYLCASSLESWRPNTEAFFGQGTRLTVV.